The 8 T cell receptor beta chains below all came from one sample that was sequenced in a study of graft-versus-host responses after intestinal transplantation. Sequencing used immunoSEQ multiplex PCR; TCRdb keeps in-frame clones, though not all of them. The data show 250 to 350 clones, with about 83% seen just once and 20% held by the top ten. Graft-derived tissue was subjected to processing to liberate intraepithelial and lamina propria lymphocytes. This specimen consisted of ileum tissue, obtained roughly 34 days after intestinal transplant. These receptors were obtained from a human patient who received an intestinal transplant, so some T cells may come from the graft donor.

The V and J genes are TRBV11-2 and TRBJ2-7; D gene ambiguous. This CDR3 has 11 residues. V lost 6 bases to trimming and J lost 3 bases, with 6 bases between them. The germline V gene encodes CDR1 SGHAT and CDR2 FQNNGV. The CDR3 sequence: CASRGGYEQYF. DNA for the CDR3: TGTGCCAGCAGGGGCGGCTACGAGCAGTACTTC.

J is TRBJ2-3 and V is TRBV20-1, with a possible D match to TRBD2 (5 bases). The CDR3 has 11 amino acids. V lost 5 bases to trimming and J lost 8 bases, with 11 bases between them. CDR1 DFQATT and CDR2 SNEGSKA come from the germline V gene (reference sequence). The CDR3 nucleotides are TGCAGTGCTCCCGATGAGGGTACGCAGTATTTT. Its protein product is CSAPDEGTQYF.

The gene calls are TRBV18 and TRBJ1-6; TRBD1 matches 9 bases. In germline, CDR1 is KGHSH, CDR2 LQKENI. V gave up 4 bases and J gave up 7 bases; unmatched junction bases: 2. The CDR3 has 14 amino acids. CDR3 sequence reads: CASSRDRVNSPLHF. Written as DNA, the CDR3 is TGTGCCAGCTCACGGGACAGGGTGAATTCACCCCTCCACTTT.

The chain uses TRBV25-1 and TRBJ2-5; D is uncertain. The tail of the sequence fits TRBJ2-7 better, so the J call may be wrong. Per germline, CDR1 MGHDK and CDR2 SYGVNS. The CDR3 is 12 amino acids. This chain's CDR3 is CASSDSSYEQYF. DNA for the CDR3: TGTGCCAGCAGTGACAGCTCCTACGAGCAGTACTTC.

The chain has TRBV4-1 and TRBJ2-7, with TRBD2 matching 9 bases. Germline-derived CDR1 and CDR2 are MGHRA and YSYEKL. The CDR3 is made up of 17 amino acids. Unmatched junction bases numbered 10, after V lost 1 base and J lost 3 bases. The CDR3 DNA reads TGCGCCAGCAGCCAAGTCGAGACTAGCGGCAACTACTACGAGCAGTACTTC. It yields the protein CASSQVETSGNYYEQYF.

This CDR3 reads CASSQVETSAGEQFF. In nucleotides, the CDR3 is TGCGCCAGCAGCCAAGTTGAGACTAGCGCAGGTGAGCAGTTCTTC. V and J are TRBV4-1 and TRBJ2-1, with 8 bases matching TRBD2. CDR3 length: 15 residues. J gave up 9 bases and V 1 base, and 8 bases lay outside the gene matches. Germline CDR1 and CDR2: MGHRA and YSYEKL.

This rearrangement joins TRBV5-1 to TRBJ1-1, with D perhaps TRBD1 (5 bases). V was trimmed by 0 bases and J by 4 bases, leaving 10 bases between them. This CDR3 has 14 amino acids. Germline V gene lookup returns CDR1 SGHRS and CDR2 YFSETQ. CDR3 protein: CASSLALRGTEAFF. CDR3 bases: TGCGCCAGCAGCTTGGCCTTAAGGGGCACTGAAGCTTTCTTT.

The V gene is TRBV13, the J gene TRBJ2-1; D is perhaps TRBD1 (5 bases). The CDR3 consists of 13 residues. The ends were cut back, 5 bases at V and 7 bases at J, with 12 bases in the middle. Germline CDR1 PRHDT, CDR2 FYEKMQ (reference sequence). The CDR3 sequence is CASSLPSGNEQFF. The CDR3 DNA is TGTGCCAGCAGCCTACCTTCAGGGAATGAGCAGTTCTTC.